A selection of T cell receptor beta chains follows, all from one sample in a study of blood T cell repertoires in COVID-19. TCRdb's copy holds only in-frame clones and misses some; the assay was immunoSEQ multiplex PCR. The data show fewer than 60,000 clones, about 86% seen once. The specimen sequenced was peripheral blood. All receptors come from a man between 45 and 60 years old with acute or convalescent COVID-19. Each CDR3 is given with its conserved first and last residue. A D gene is named only where the DNA matches it firmly. Clone sizes are given selectively: once, few, many, or a class where the clone is expanded.

D gene: .; J gene: TRBJ2-1; V gene: TRBV5-1; clone size: .; CDR3 DNA: TGCGCCAGCACTCCGAGCGGCCAAAACTACAATGAGCAGTTCTTC; CDR3 protein: CASTPSGQNYNEQFF
D gene: .; J gene: TRBJ2-7; V gene: TRBV3-1/TRBV3-2; clone size: .; CDR3 DNA: TGTGCCAGCAGCCAGGACCCGGACTCGGGCGAGCAGTACTTC; CDR3 protein: CASSQDPDSGEQYF
D gene: TRBD2; J gene: TRBJ2-2; V gene: TRBV9; clone size: once; CDR3 DNA: TGTGCCAGCAGTTCTCGGGGGGGAGCGGTCACCGGGGAGCTGTTTTTT; CDR3 protein: CASSSRGGAVTGELFF
D gene: .; J gene: TRBJ1-1; V gene: TRBV2; clone size: .; CDR3 DNA: TGTGCCAGCAGTGATTTAGGACAGTCGAACACTGAAGCTTTCTTT; CDR3 protein: CASSDLGQSNTEAFF
D gene: .; J gene: TRBJ2-2; V gene: TRBV24-1; clone size: .; CDR3 DNA: TGTGCCACCAGTGGCCTTAGAGGAGGCACCGGGGAGCTGTTTTTT; CDR3 protein: CATSGLRGGTGELFF
D gene: .; J gene: TRBJ1-5; V gene: TRBV19; clone size: .; CDR3 DNA: TGTGCCAGTGAAGTTAGGGGGAAAGGCAATCAGCCCCAGCATTTT; CDR3 protein: CASEVRGKGNQPQHF
D gene: .; J gene: TRBJ1-5; V gene: TRBV19; clone size: .; CDR3 DNA: TGTGCCAGTAGTATACACAGCCGGGGGAGGAATAGCAATCAGCCCCAGCATTTT; CDR3 protein: CASSIHSRGRNSNQPQHF
D gene: .; J gene: TRBJ1-1; V gene: TRBV7-2; clone size: .; CDR3 DNA: TGTGCCAGCAGCTTAGTAGAGACAGCTAACACTGAAGCTTTCTTT; CDR3 protein: CASSLVETANTEAFF
D gene: TRBD2; J gene: TRBJ2-3; V gene: TRBV10-2; clone size: .; CDR3 DNA: TGCGCCAGCAGTGAGTCGATTCCAGCGGGAGCCTACGGTACGCAGTATTTT; CDR3 protein: CASSESIPAGAYGTQYF
D gene: .; J gene: TRBJ1-1; V gene: TRBV27; clone size: .; CDR3 DNA: TGTGCCAGCAGTACCGGACTGGTGAACACTGAAGCTTTCTTT; CDR3 protein: CASSTGLVNTEAFF
D gene: TRBD1; J gene: TRBJ2-2; V gene: TRBV14; clone size: .; CDR3 DNA: TGTGCCAGCAGCCGGATACAGGGGGCGCTCACCGGGGAGCTGTTTTTT; CDR3 protein: CASSRIQGALTGELFF
D gene: .; J gene: TRBJ2-7; V gene: TRBV5-1; clone size: once; CDR3 DNA: TGCGCCAGCAGCTTGGCCGGGGATTCCTACGAGCAGTACTTC; CDR3 protein: CASSLAGDSYEQYF
D gene: .; J gene: TRBJ1-6; V gene: TRBV2; clone size: .; CDR3 DNA: TGTGCCACCCAGGGGCTCAGCTCCTATAATTCACCCCTCCACTTT; CDR3 protein: CATQGLSSYNSPLHF
D gene: .; J gene: TRBJ2-4; V gene: TRBV5-6; clone size: .; CDR3 DNA: TGTGCCAGCAGCTTTAGACAACTCAAAAACATTCAGTACTTC; CDR3 protein: CASSFRQLKNIQYF
D gene: .; J gene: TRBJ1-3; V gene: TRBV6-6; clone size: .; CDR3 DNA: TGTGCCAGCAGTTACATGTCAGACTACACCATATATTTT; CDR3 protein: CASSYMSDYTIYF
D gene: .; J gene: TRBJ2-7; V gene: TRBV18; clone size: .; CDR3 DNA: TGTGCCAGCTCACCACAGCGGGACACCACCTACGAGCAGTACTTC; CDR3 protein: CASSPQRDTTYEQYF
D gene: .; J gene: TRBJ1-5; V gene: TRBV7-2; clone size: .; CDR3 DNA: TGTGCCAGCAGCTCCGGGTATAGCAATCAGCCCCAGCATTTT; CDR3 protein: CASSSGYSNQPQHF
D gene: .; J gene: TRBJ2-2; V gene: TRBV2; clone size: .; CDR3 DNA: TGTGCCAGCAGTGAAGGTCAGGGCGGCACCGGGGAGCTGTTTTTT; CDR3 protein: CASSEGQGGTGELFF
D gene: TRBD1; J gene: TRBJ1-5; V gene: TRBV7-9; clone size: .; CDR3 DNA: TGTGCCAGCAGCTTAGTAGGGACAGGGGGCTATCAGCCCCAGCATTTT; CDR3 protein: CASSLVGTGGYQPQHF
D gene: TRBD1; J gene: TRBJ2-2; V gene: TRBV18; clone size: .; CDR3 DNA: TGTGCCAGCCAGACAGGGCCGAACACCGGGGAGCTGTTTTTT; CDR3 protein: CASQTGPNTGELFF
D gene: TRBD1; J gene: TRBJ1-6; V gene: TRBV30; clone size: few; CDR3 DNA: TGTGCCTGGAGCGCTATTGGGACAGGGAAATGGGTTGTCGGTAATTCACCCCTCCACTTT; CDR3 protein: CAWSAIGTGKWVVGNSPLHF
D gene: .; J gene: TRBJ2-5; V gene: TRBV5-1; clone size: once; CDR3 DNA: TGCGCCAGCAGCCCCCGCAGGGTAGAAGAGACCCAGTACTTC; CDR3 protein: CASSPRRVEETQYF
D gene: TRBD2; J gene: TRBJ2-5; V gene: TRBV4-1; clone size: .; CDR3 DNA: TGCGCCAGCAGCCGGGTGGGACTAGCGGAAGAGACCCAGTACTTC; CDR3 protein: CASSRVGLAEETQYF
D gene: TRBD2; J gene: TRBJ2-3; V gene: TRBV19; clone size: .; CDR3 DNA: TGTGCCAGTAGTATTGCCTCTAGCGGGTACACAGATACGCAGTATTTT; CDR3 protein: CASSIASSGYTDTQYF
D gene: .; J gene: TRBJ1-1; V gene: TRBV24-1; clone size: .; CDR3 DNA: TGTGCCACCAGTGATTGCCGAGACACTGAAGCTTTCTTT; CDR3 protein: CATSDCRDTEAFF
D gene: .; J gene: TRBJ1-1; V gene: TRBV6-5; clone size: .; CDR3 DNA: TGTGCCAGCAGACCTCGACAGGTTTTTGTGAGTGAAGCTTTCTTT; CDR3 protein: CASRPRQVFVSEAFF
D gene: .; J gene: TRBJ2-3; V gene: TRBV11-2; clone size: .; CDR3 DNA: TGTGCCAGCAGCCCGGGACTTACTACAGATACGCAGTATTTT; CDR3 protein: CASSPGLTTDTQYF
D gene: TRBD1; J gene: TRBJ1-4; V gene: TRBV5-5; clone size: .; CDR3 DNA: TGTGCCAGCAGCCCCGGGACAGGGGCTAATGAAAAACTGTTTTTT; CDR3 protein: CASSPGTGANEKLFF
D gene: .; J gene: TRBJ1-1; V gene: TRBV30; clone size: few; CDR3 DNA: TGTGCCTGGAGTGTACAGAGTGCCACTGAAGCTTTCTTT; CDR3 protein: CAWSVQSATEAFF
D gene: .; J gene: TRBJ2-7; V gene: TRBV6-6; clone size: .; CDR3 DNA: TGTGCCAGCGGGTCTGACACTTCCTACGAGCAGTACTTC; CDR3 protein: CASGSDTSYEQYF
D gene: .; J gene: TRBJ2-1; V gene: TRBV5-1; clone size: .; CDR3 DNA: TGCGCCAGCAGCTTTCGCAATGAGCAGTTCTTC; CDR3 protein: CASSFRNEQFF
D gene: TRBD2; J gene: TRBJ2-1; V gene: TRBV3-1/TRBV3-2; clone size: .; CDR3 DNA: TGTGCCAGCAGCCAAGGACTAGCGGGAGGTCGGGATGAGCAGTTCTTC; CDR3 protein: CASSQGLAGGRDEQFF